This entry is about one T cell receptor beta chain. The clone's antigen remains unknown. No much larger clonotype is one base removed from it; base qualities were not supplied. This record comes from a study of blood T cell repertoires in COVID-19 (dated by TCRdb to 2018 to 2020). In the study overall: Collaborator samples came from the United States, Italy and Spain and covered acute and convalescent phases of COVID-19. The material from the prospective study consisted of cDNA or gDNA derived from T cells, B-cell-depleted T cells, or PBMCs. Deeply sampled blood TCRbeta repertoires from subjects exposed to, actively infected with, or recovered from COVID-19 were included in the dataset. The repertoires were released in a freely available public database meant as a resource for research on the immune response to SARS-CoV-2. Samples were obtained from the ongoing ImmuneRACE study (first 160 participants) and from over 1,000 subjects provided by 6 global collaborators. A de-identified subject ID, COVID-19 status, age in years and sex were almost always included in the sample metadata. HLA class I and class II types, where available, came from metadata supplied by the sample provider rather than from assay-based typing.

General conclusions and limits of the study: Clinical and demographic metadata were provided uncurated, with the amount varying by source and participant.

Each collaborating institution followed its own protocols to collect whole blood in K2EDTA tubes. For TCRbeta analysis, collaborators shipped samples as frozen whole blood, isolated PBMCs, or DNA extracted from either of those sample types. The immunoSEQ Assay, a bias-controlled multiplex PCR, was used to amplify TCRbeta CDR3 regions from genomic DNA. The authors processed their data as follows. The number of nucleated cells in each sample was estimated by amplification of reference gene primers within the assay. Sequence reads were collapsed and filtered to measure the absolute abundance of every unique TCRbeta CDR3 rearrangement. For each sample, productive Simpson clonality was calculated by taking the square root of Simpson's diversity index across productive rearrangements. In its TCRdb copy, this immuneACCESS table keeps in-frame sequences only and misses some clones. Where compared with another copy, unresolved V genes explain less than half of these, and the others have no known cause. From that table come the V and J calls and clone size; the DNA was used to work out D and trimming. For this sample the table gives hundreds of thousands of clones, of which 83% were detected only once. Under 3% of the sample goes to the ten largest clones.

V loses 0 bases, J loses 2 bases, and the germline ends lie 9 bases apart. The CDR3 covers 16 residues, taking in both the cysteine and the phenylalanine. Of all the DNA, just the CDR3 is kept, 48 bases in frame from base 1. The germline V gene supplies CDR1 KGHDR and CDR2 SFDVKD. Recombination joined TRBV24-1 with TRBJ2-2; tentative D gene TRBD2, with 6 bases matching. This receptor was taken from a woman between 35 and 50 years old with active or convalescent COVID-19. Input material: peripheral blood. The CDR3 protein sequence reads: CATSDLRGSNTGELFF. The DNA sequence is given as TGTGCCACCAGTGATTTGCGGGGGAGTAACACCGGGGAGCTGTTTTTT.